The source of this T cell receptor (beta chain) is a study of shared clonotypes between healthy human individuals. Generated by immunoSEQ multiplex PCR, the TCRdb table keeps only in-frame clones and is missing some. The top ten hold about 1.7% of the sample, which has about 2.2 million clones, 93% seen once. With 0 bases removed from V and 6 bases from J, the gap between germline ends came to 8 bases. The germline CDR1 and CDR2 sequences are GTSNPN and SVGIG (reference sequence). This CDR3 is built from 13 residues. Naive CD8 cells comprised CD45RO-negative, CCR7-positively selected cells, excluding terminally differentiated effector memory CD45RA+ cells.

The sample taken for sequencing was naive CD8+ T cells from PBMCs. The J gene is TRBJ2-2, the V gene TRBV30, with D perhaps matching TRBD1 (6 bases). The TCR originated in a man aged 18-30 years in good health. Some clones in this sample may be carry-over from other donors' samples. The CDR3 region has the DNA TGTGCCTGGAGTGTACGGACAGCCGGGGAGCTGTTTTTT. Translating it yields CAWSVRTAGELFF.